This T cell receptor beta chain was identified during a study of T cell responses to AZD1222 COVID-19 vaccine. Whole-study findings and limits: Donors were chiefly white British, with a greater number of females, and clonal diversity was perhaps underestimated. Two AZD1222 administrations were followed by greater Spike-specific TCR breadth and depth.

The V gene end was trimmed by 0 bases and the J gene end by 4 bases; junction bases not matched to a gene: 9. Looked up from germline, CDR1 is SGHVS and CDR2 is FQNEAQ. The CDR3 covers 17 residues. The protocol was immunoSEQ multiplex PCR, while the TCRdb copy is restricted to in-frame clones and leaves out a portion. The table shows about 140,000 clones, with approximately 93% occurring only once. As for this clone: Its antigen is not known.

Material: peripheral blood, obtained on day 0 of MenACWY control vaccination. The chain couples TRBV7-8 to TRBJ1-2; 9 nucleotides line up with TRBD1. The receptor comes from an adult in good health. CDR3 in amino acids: CASSLAPLQGAGYGYTF. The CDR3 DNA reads TGTGCCAGCAGCTTAGCCCCCTTACAGGGGGCAGGCTATGGCTACACCTTC.